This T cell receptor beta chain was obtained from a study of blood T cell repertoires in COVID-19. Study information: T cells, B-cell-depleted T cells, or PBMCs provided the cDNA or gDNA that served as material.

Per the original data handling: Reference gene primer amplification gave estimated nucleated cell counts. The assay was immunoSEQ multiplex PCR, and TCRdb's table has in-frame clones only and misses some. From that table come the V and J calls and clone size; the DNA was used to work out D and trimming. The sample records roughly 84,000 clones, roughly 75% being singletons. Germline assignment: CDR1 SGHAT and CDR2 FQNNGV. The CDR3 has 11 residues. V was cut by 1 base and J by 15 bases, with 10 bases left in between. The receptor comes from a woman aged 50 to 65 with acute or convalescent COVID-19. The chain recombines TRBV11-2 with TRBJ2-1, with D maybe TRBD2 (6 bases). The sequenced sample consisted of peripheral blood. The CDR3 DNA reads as TGTGCCAGCAGCTTAGGGCAGGAGGGGTTCTTC. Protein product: CASSLGQEGFF.